Listed here is a single TCR beta chain. Antigen unknown. The CDR3 loop spans 15 amino acids. The germline gives CDR1 LNHDA, CDR2 SQIVND (reference sequence). The V segment lost 6 bases and the J segment 0 bases; nucleotides outside the gene matches: 5. The sample belongs to a study of siplizumab effects on memory and regulatory T cells. Findings and caveats of the study: An assignable naive or memory phenotype was lacking in roughly 75-97% of proliferating CD4+ or CD8+ clones. Naive T cells seemed more diverse than memory cells; they also seemed major alloresponse contributors.

TCRdb's copy holds only in-frame clones and misses some; the assay was immunoSEQ multiplex PCR. This sample has some 110,000 clones; about 94% occur once, and the top ten carry under 2%. The chain employs TRBV19 and TRBJ2-7, with 10 bases identical to TRBD1. Material: non-Treg CD4+ T cells sorted from blood. The TCR sequence derives from a human donor in good health. CDR3 sequence reads: CASRKGTGASYEQYF. CDR3 sequence (DNA): TGTGCCAGTAGAAAAGGGACAGGGGCCTCCTACGAGCAGTACTTC.